This entry lists 26 T cell receptor beta chains sequenced from one sample in a study of identical twins. TCRdb reprocessed the 5' RACE reads with MiXCR, giving one entry per CDR3 protein. The sample has about 530,000 distinct CDR3 sequences; approximately 20% are singletons. A further study also used this sample, focusing on yellow fever vaccine responses in identical twins.

Specimen: CD4+ T cells sorted from blood. The receptors here all came from a woman aged 18-35 years in good health.

The rearrangement joins TRBV12-3 or TRBV12-4 to TRBJ2-7; unclear D gene. The CDR3 consists of 13 residues. With 6 bases removed from V and 2 bases from J, the gap between germline ends came to 11 bases. The CDR3 DNA sequence: TGTGCCAGCAGCTACGACGGTCCCTACGAGCAGTACTTC. It specifies CASSYDGPYEQYF.

There are a few counts of this clonotype. V and J are TRBV5-1 and TRBJ2-7; 8 bases fit TRBD2. Germline V lookup: CDR1 SGHRS, CDR2 YFSETQ. Germline trimming cut 0 bases from V and 2 bases from J; bases unmatched to any gene: 10. The CDR3 runs 17 residues. The CDR3 sequence: CASSLEPSGRIAYEQYF. The CDR3 coding sequence is TGCGCCAGCAGCTTGGAACCTAGCGGGCGGATAGCCTACGAGCAGTACTTC.

The rearrangement joins TRBV27 to TRBJ1-5; no reliable D call. The CDR3 runs 13 residues. The V gene's germline CDR1 is MNHEY and CDR2 SMNVEV (reference sequence). Trimming cost V 1 base and J 6 bases, with 7 bases left between them. CDR3 residues: CASSLYRGQPQHF. The CDR3 bases are TGTGCCAGCAGTTTATACCGGGGTCAGCCCCAGCATTTT.

This clonotype came up a few times. The chain joins TRBV3-1 to TRBJ1-3; D remains ambiguous. CDR3 size: 12 residues. V lost 4 bases, J lost 4 bases, and 5 bases lay in between. Germline V CDR1 and CDR2: LGHDT, YNNKEL (reference sequence). This CDR3 is CASSPFGNTIYF. The CDR3 DNA reads TGTGCCAGCAGCCCATTCGGAAACACCATATATTTT.

The chain recombines TRBV4-1 with TRBJ2-1, with D possibly TRBD2 on 6 matching bases. Trimming took 1 base from V and 2 from J, leaving 15 bases between them. Germline CDR1 MGHRA, CDR2 YSYEKL. CDR3 length: 17 residues. The CDR3 DNA reads as TGCGCCAGCAGCCAAGTAGTTACGGGAGTGGCCTACAATGAGCAGTTCTTC. This codes for CASSQVVTGVAYNEQFF.

The V and J genes are TRBV28 and TRBJ2-7; 7 bases agree with TRBD1. Germline-derived CDR1 and CDR2 are MDHEN and SYDVKM. There are 15 residues in the CDR3. V shed 6 bases, J shed 4 bases, and the junction held 12 bases outside the gene matches. The CDR3 loop reads CASRLSGGARYEQYF. The CDR3 DNA follows: TGTGCCAGCAGACTTTCAGGGGGAGCACGGTACGAGCAGTACTTC.

This clonotype has more than one count but fewer than ten. This rearrangement joins TRBV7-9 to TRBJ2-2; TRBD1 agrees at 8 bases. Germline lookup yields CDR1 SEHNR and CDR2 FQNEAQ (reference sequence). The V gene end was trimmed by 3 bases and the J gene end by 7 bases; junction bases not matched to a gene: 13. The CDR3 loop spans 17 amino acids. The CDR3 protein is CASSFQAGGRLGGELFF. The CDR3 bases are TGTGCCAGCAGCTTCCAGGCAGGGGGCAGGCTTGGCGGGGAGCTGTTTTTT.

This rearrangement joins TRBV5-1 to TRBJ1-5, with 7 bases identical to TRBD1. Germline V gene sequence: CDR1 SGHRS, CDR2 YFSETQ. The CDR3 totals 14 residues. The junction had 1 base not matched to a gene; V was cut back by 0 bases and J by 4 bases. CDR3 in amino acids: CASSLEGQNQPQHF. The CDR3 DNA reads TGCGCCAGCAGCTTGGAGGGACAGAATCAGCCCCAGCATTTT.

This chain connects TRBV12-3 or TRBV12-4 to TRBJ1-3; 7 bases match TRBD1. This CDR3 contains 15 residues. The junction had 3 bases not matched to a gene; V was cut back by 4 bases and J by 0 bases. CDR3 nucleotide sequence: TGTGCCAGCAGTTCGACAGGGCACTCTGGAAACACCATATATTTT. Encoded protein: CASSSTGHSGNTIYF.

This clonotype occurred a few times. J is TRBJ2-1 and V is TRBV5-1; a weak D match, TRBD1 (5 bases). The CDR3 has 14 amino acids. V was shortened by 2 bases and J by 7 bases, with 13 bases between the two germline ends. Germline loops: CDR1 SGHRS, CDR2 YFSETQ. CDR3 nucleotides: TGCGCCAGCAGCTTCTCAGGGCGTGGGAATGAGCAGTTCTTC. Translation gives CASSFSGRGNEQFF.

This clonotype was counted between two and nine times. This chain joins TRBV6-2 or TRBV6-3 and TRBJ2-1; a weak D match, TRBD2 (5 bases). Trimming took 6 bases from V and 7 from J, leaving 22 bases between them. The CDR3 sequence is 16 residues long. Looked up from germline, CDR1 is MNHEY and CDR2 is SVGEGT. In nucleotides, the CDR3 is TGTGCCAGCAGCTCAGCGGCCCAACTTCGAGGTAATGAGCAGTTCTTC. Protein sequence: CASSSAAQLRGNEQFF.

This chain links TRBV5-1 with TRBJ2-1, with 9 bases that match TRBD1. V gave up 9 bases and J gave up 3 bases; unmatched junction bases: 10. Germline V gene data show CDR1 as SGHRS and CDR2 as YFSETQ. This CDR3 spans 15 amino acids. The CDR3 DNA reads TGCGCCACGAGGGAAGACAGGGGGAGCTACAATGAGCAGTTCTTC. This codes for CATREDRGSYNEQFF.

This chain joins TRBV10-3 and TRBJ2-7, with TRBD2 matching 14 bases. Germline V lookup: CDR1 ENHRY, CDR2 SYGVKD. J lost 5 bases, V lost 3 bases, and 9 bases had no gene match. CDR3 length: 17 amino acids. CDR3 residues: CAISDPRLAGGRHEQYF. CDR3 nucleotide sequence: TGTGCCATCAGTGACCCTAGACTAGCGGGAGGGCGCCACGAGCAGTACTTC.

The chain uses TRBV15 and TRBJ2-7; 8 bases are shared with TRBD1. The CDR3 extends over 16 amino acids. From germline, CDR1 is LNHNV and CDR2 YYDKDF (reference sequence). With 6 bases clipped from V and 5 bases from J, the junction kept 15 bases outside the gene matches. The CDR3 DNA sequence: TGTGCCACCAGTCACGTCGGGACAGGCCTGCGCGACGAGCAGTACGTC. Translating it yields CATSHVGTGLRDEQYV.

This clonotype was detected a few times. The chain uses TRBV20-1 and TRBJ2-5, with D possibly being TRBD1 (6 bases). The CDR3 runs to 13 residues. CDR1 DFQATT and CDR2 SNEGSKA come from the germline V gene (reference sequence). Trimming pared 3 bases from V and 3 bases from J, leaving 11 bases between. The CDR3 sequence: CSARLDREETQYF. Written as DNA, the CDR3 is TGCAGTGCTAGGTTGGACAGAGAAGAGACCCAGTACTTC.

The chain combines TRBV20-1 with TRBJ2-1, with 10 bases that match TRBD2. This CDR3 is built from 18 residues. Germline-derived CDR1 and CDR2 are DFQATT and SNEGSKA (reference sequence). Trimming cost V 3 bases and J 0 bases; bases outside gene matches: 11. The CDR3 protein is CSARLSGRPRHSYNEQFF. As DNA, the CDR3 is TGCAGTGCTAGGCTTAGCGGGAGGCCGAGACACTCCTACAATGAGCAGTTCTTC.

This clonotype came up a few times. The V and J genes are TRBV6-1 and TRBJ1-2; TRBD1 aligns across 8 bases. J was trimmed by 6 bases and V by 6 bases; bases with no gene match: 9. The CDR3 contains 14 residues. Germline CDR1 MNHNS, CDR2 SASEGT. This chain's CDR3 is CASRRTGSMDGYTF. For the CDR3, the DNA is TGTGCCAGCAGGAGGACAGGGAGTATGGATGGCTACACCTTC.

The CDR3 DNA follows: TGTGCCAGCAGTCAACGGGGGGCCGGCCAAGAGACCCAGTACTTC. Protein sequence: CASSQRGAGQETQYF. V is TRBV12-3 or TRBV12-4 and J is TRBJ2-5, with D maybe TRBD2 (7 bases). The CDR3 contains 15 residues. Deletions cut 5 bases from V and 1 base from J, with 14 bases between.

DNA of the CDR3: TGTGCCAGCAGCCGAATTTCTAGCACAGATACGCAGTATTTT. Encoded protein: CASSRISSTDTQYF. The chain uses TRBV5-6 and TRBJ2-3; no clear D. This CDR3 has 14 amino acids. Trimming removed 4 bases from V and 0 bases from J, with 9 bases in between. Germline CDR1 SGHDT, CDR2 YYEEEE.

The chain combines TRBV5-1 with TRBJ2-7; the D is unclear. Between the trimmed V and J ends, which lost 0 bases and 6 bases, there was a span of 7 bases. CDR1 and CDR2 (germline): SGHRS, YFSETQ. This CDR3 is built from 12 residues. The CDR3 sequence is CASSLDGPEQYF. The CDR3 nucleotides read TGCGCCAGCAGCTTGGATGGGCCCGAGCAGTACTTC.

This rearrangement joins TRBV10-3 to TRBJ2-1, with D tentatively TRBD1 (7 bases). The V end was cut by 0 bases, the J end by 15 bases, with 12 bases between. CDR1 is ENHRY, CDR2 SYGVKD, per germline. This CDR3 is built from 12 residues. In DNA form, the CDR3 reads TGTGCCATCAGTGAGTCGGCAGGGGGAGGGTTCTTC. This encodes CAISESAGGGFF.

This clonotype appeared a few times. One junction end does not reproduce the germline sequence, and a read error may be involved. The gene calls are TRBV20-1 and TRBJ2-2; D may be TRBD2 (5 bases). Germline V gives CDR1 DFQATT, CDR2 SNEGSKA (reference sequence). The CDR3 contains 13 residues. CDR3 amino acids: CSAQVGNTGELVF. Here the CDR3 DNA reads TGCAGTGCTCAGGTCGGGAACACCGGGGAGCTGGTTTTT.

This clonotype has just a few counts. This rearrangement joins TRBV4-1 to TRBJ2-1, with D tentatively TRBD1 (6 bases). Germline V gene data show CDR1 as MGHRA and CDR2 as YSYEKL. The V and J ends lost 4 bases and 4 bases respectively, with 20 bases between them. The CDR3 sequence is 17 residues long. The CDR3 loop reads CASSPTGLGASYNEQFF. The DNA for the CDR3 is TGCGCCAGCAGCCCGACAGGATTGGGGGCATCGTACAATGAGCAGTTCTTC.

V is TRBV10-3 and J is TRBJ1-1, with a possible D match to TRBD1 (6 bases). The CDR3 totals 15 residues. V lost 3 bases, J lost 1 base, and 12 bases lay in between. Germline V lookup: CDR1 ENHRY, CDR2 SYGVKD. The CDR3: CAISDPGVSNTEAFF. In nucleotides, the CDR3 is TGTGCCATCAGTGACCCAGGGGTGTCGAACACTGAAGCTTTCTTT.

This chain joins TRBV12-3 or TRBV12-4 and TRBJ2-1; D perhaps matches TRBD2 (6 bases). This CDR3 spans 13 amino acids. V lost 3 bases, J lost 9 bases, and 12 bases lay in between. CDR3 sequence reads: CASSLREGGEQFF. Written as DNA, the CDR3 is TGTGCCAGCAGTTTGCGGGAAGGCGGTGAGCAGTTCTTC.

This clonotype was recorded a few times. The chain uses TRBV7-2 and TRBJ1-6; D is perhaps TRBD1 (5 bases). Germline CDR1 is SGHTA and CDR2 is FQGNSA. The germline V and J ends were trimmed by 1 base and 7 bases, with 11 bases remaining between them. The CDR3 runs 15 residues. In nucleotides, the CDR3 is TGTGCCAGCAGCTTAGGAGGGACCCTAAATTCACCCCTCCACTTT. Protein product: CASSLGGTLNSPLHF.